This TCR beta chain was obtained from a study of OX40 agonist ivuxolimab in advanced cancers. Clones were sequenced by immunoSEQ multiplex PCR, and TCRdb holds only the in-frame ones, with some missing. The data hold about 15,000 clones, with around 65% observed a single time. Germline-derived CDR1 and CDR2 are SEHNR and FQNEAQ (reference sequence). This CDR3 has 18 residues. The V end was cut by 5 bases, the J end by 2 bases, with 22 bases between. The clonotype originates from an adult with an advanced solid tumor such as melanoma, head and neck, liver or kidney cancer. This sample comprised CD4+ or CD8+ T cells sorted from blood, obtained in a trial of the OX40 agonist ivuxolimab. The chain uses TRBV7-9 and TRBJ1-3, with a weak D call TRBD1 (5 bases). The CDR3 protein is CASSPGRKSGIPGNTIYF. In DNA, the CDR3 is TGTGCCAGCAGCCCGGGCCGGAAGTCAGGGATCCCTGGAAACACCATATATTTT.